The sample holds a few counts of the clone carrying this TCR beta chain. TCRdb re-analysed the 5' RACE reads in MiXCR, keeping a single row per CDR3 protein. The profile shows about 390,000 distinct CDR3 sequences, about 17% of them singletons. This specimen belongs to a study of T-cell memory formation after mild COVID-19. V gave up 5 bases and J gave up 1 base, with 11 bases separating them. This CDR3 is 15 amino acids long. The germline V gene encodes CDR1 MNHEY and CDR2 SVGEGT. This receptor was taken from a man aged 18 to 30 who had mild COVID-19 (a few samples of this study predate the infection). Cell type and time point are not known. Input material: PBMCs or a T cell subset sorted from them (not recorded which). V and J are TRBV6-2 or TRBV6-3 and TRBJ2-2; weak D call: TRBD1 (6 bases). The CDR3 sequence is CASSTGQLNTGELFF. The CDR3 bases are TGTGCCAGCAGTACAGGACAGTTGAACACCGGGGAGCTGTTTTTT.